This entry describes one TCR beta chain. No antigen is known for it. This sample is drawn from a study of shared clonotypes between healthy human individuals. Study-level background: CD4 naive and memory got three plates each, CD8 naive two, CD8 memory one. Overall study results and limits: Blood was the sole source, and tissue repertoires probably differ. In having few donors, the study represented limited genetic and exposure-history diversity. Generation probabilities were higher for clonotypes shared across all four sorted-subset donors than for unshared ones.

Produced via immunoSEQ multiplex PCR; TCRdb's table is partial and in-frame only. Here the sample spans roughly 2.1 million clones, about 93% being singletons. In the naive CD8 group, cells lacked CD45RO and were positively selected for CCR7, so terminally differentiated effector memory CD45RA+ cells were left out. Germline values: CDR1 SEHNR, CDR2 FQNEAQ (reference sequence). The CDR3 sequence is 15 residues long. V shed 7 bases, J shed 7 bases, and the junction held 11 bases outside the gene matches. The sequence came from a young man in good health. Some clones in this sample may be carry-over from other donors' samples. Sequencing was carried out using naive CD8+ T cells from PBMCs. The chain couples TRBV7-9 to TRBJ2-1; 9 bases map to TRBD2. The CDR3 DNA sequence: TGTGCCAGCACCTCCCGGGTAGCGGGGGTGAATGAGCAGTTCTTC. Amino acid sequence: CASTSRVAGVNEQFF.